This passage covers 17 T cell receptor beta chains from one sample sequenced in a study of T cells in Graves' hyperthyroidism and ophthalmopathy. Amplification yielded TCR beta CDR3 regions, with RNA transcripts as the source. HTBI primers were used for first-round RT-PCR of the TCR CDR3. TCRdb re-derived calls from the multiplex PCR reads in MiXCR, one entry per CDR3 protein. The sample consists of roughly 290,000 distinct CDR3 sequences, roughly an eighth of them appearing once. The sequenced material came from blood. These receptors originate from a woman between 40 and 55 years old with Graves' hyperthyroidism.

On this clonotype: This may arise from a read error, as a much more abundant clone is one base away. J is TRBJ2-4 and V is TRBV11-2, with D hard to call. The CDR3 contains 11 residues. Germline V lookup: CDR1 SGHAT, CDR2 FQNNGV. Trimming removed 0 bases from V and 12 bases from J, with 6 bases in between. The CDR3 region is CASSLEGTQYF. The CDR3 nucleotides are TGTGCCAGCAGCTTAGAGGGCACTCAGTACTTC.

This clonotype has ten or more counts. V and J are TRBV20-1 and TRBJ2-2, with 7 bases identical to TRBD1. The junction had 5 bases not matched to a gene; V was cut back by 1 base and J by 6 bases. Per the germline V gene, CDR1 is DFQATT and CDR2 is SNEGSKA (reference sequence). The CDR3 runs 14 residues. The chain's CDR3 is CSARGQTGPGELFF. CDR3 nucleotides: TGCAGTGCTAGAGGACAGACAGGGCCCGGGGAGCTGTTTTTT.

This clonotype was detected a few times. The chain recombines TRBV20-1 with TRBJ1-1; unclear D gene. The length of the CDR3 is 14 residues. Germline values: CDR1 DFQATT, CDR2 SNEGSKA (reference sequence). V was trimmed by 3 bases and J by 1 base, leaving 12 bases between them. CDR3 nucleotide sequence: TGCAGTGCTAGGACTGGAAGGTCGAACACTGAAGCTTTCTTT. Its protein product is CSARTGRSNTEAFF.

This clonotype was seen at least ten times. The chain's CDR3 is CATSDSSGRATETQYF. In DNA form, the CDR3 reads TGTGCCACCAGTGATTCCAGCGGGAGGGCCACAGAGACCCAGTACTTC. The chain is built from TRBV24-1 and TRBJ2-5; 10 bases align to TRBD2. The CDR3 has 16 amino acids. The trim removed 2 bases at V and 4 bases at J, leaving 6 bases unmatched. Germline V gene data show CDR1 as KGHDR and CDR2 as SFDVKD.

Concerning this clonotype itself: A read error may account for a junction end that differs from germline. This sequence joins TRBV29-1 and TRBJ1-1; D gene uncertain. The CDR3 contains 12 residues. Germline V gives CDR1 SQVTM, CDR2 ANQGSEA. The CDR3 region is CSGLDGNTGAFF. The CDR3, as DNA: TGCAGCGGATTAGACGGGAACACTGGAGCTTTCTTT.

This clonotype was counted many times. The rearrangement joins TRBV6-6 to TRBJ2-3; D is uncertain. Germline V gene data show CDR1 as MNHNY and CDR2 as SVGAGI (reference sequence). This CDR3 region has 14 residues. Trimming stripped 0 bases from V and 2 bases from J, with 6 bases between. The chain's CDR3 is CASSYSGNTDTQYF. Here the CDR3 DNA reads TGTGCCAGCAGTTACTCGGGAAACACAGATACGCAGTATTTT.

The table lists this clonotype with many counts. J is TRBJ1-5 and V is TRBV27, with a weak D call TRBD1 (5 bases). This CDR3 is 16 amino acids long. Per germline, CDR1 MNHEY and CDR2 SMNVEV (reference sequence). The V and J ends lost 8 bases and 6 bases respectively, with 23 bases between them. The CDR3 is CASSSRSGGSSQPQHF. The CDR3 nucleotides read TGTGCCAGCTCTTCCCGCAGTGGGGGGTCCAGTCAGCCCCAGCATTTT.

This chain uses TRBV7-6 with TRBJ1-2; D perhaps matches TRBD1 (6 bases). V was pared by 1 base and J by 1 base, with 13 bases between. Germline values: CDR1 SGHVS, CDR2 FNYEAQ. The CDR3 runs 16 residues. Here the CDR3 DNA reads TGTGCCAGCAGCTTAGGGGGCTGGGGGCTTAACTATGGCTACACCTTC. This codes for CASSLGGWGLNYGYTF. The variable domain in full, with the rest retrieved from reference TRBV7-6 and TRBJ1-2, is GAGVSQSPRYKVTKRGQDVALRCDPISGHVSLYWYRQALGQGPEFLTYFNYEAQQDKSGLPNDRFSAERPEGSISTLTIQRTEQRDSAMYRCASSLGGWGLNYGYTFGSGTRLTVV.

This clonotype was picked up a small number of times. The chain has TRBV20-1 and TRBJ1-3; D not resolved. Per the germline V gene, CDR1 is DFQATT and CDR2 is SNEGSKA (reference sequence). The CDR3 runs to 14 residues. Trimming pared 5 bases from V and 1 base from J, leaving 12 bases between. The CDR3 sequence: CSALRPNSGNTIYF. CDR3 nucleotides: TGCAGTGCTCTGCGCCCCAATTCTGGAAACACCATATATTTT.

The sample holds many counts of this clonotype. The chain links TRBV7-2 to TRBJ1-1; 8 bases agree with TRBD1. Unmatched junction bases numbered 12, after V lost 2 bases and J lost 10 bases. There are 15 residues in the CDR3. CDR1 is SGHTA, CDR2 FQGNSA, per germline. CDR3 sequence: CASSLNTGGGSVAFF. CDR3 DNA: TGTGCCAGCAGCTTAAATACAGGGGGGGGCTCCGTAGCTTTCTTT.

At least ten counts were recorded for this clonotype. V is TRBV20-1 and J is TRBJ1-2; D uncertain. With 3 bases removed from V and 2 bases from J, the gap between germline ends came to 7 bases. The CDR3 loop spans 12 amino acids. CDR1 is DFQATT and CDR2 is SNEGSKA in the germline V gene (reference sequence). CDR3 DNA: TGCAGTGCTAGTTCTCCAAACTATGGCTACACCTTC. It encodes CSASSPNYGYTF.

In DNA, the CDR3 is TGTGCCAGCCAACTAGCGGGGTACCAAGAGACCCAGTACTTC. Amino acids: CASQLAGYQETQYF. The rearrangement links TRBV12-3 or TRBV12-4 to TRBJ2-5; TRBD2 matches at 10 bases. Trimming at V came to 8 bases and at J to 0 bases, leaving 3 bases not matched to a gene. The CDR3 spans 14 residues.

This clonotype was seen more than once but under ten times. The chain links TRBV27 to TRBJ2-7; tentatively, D is TRBD1 (6 bases). V lost 0 bases, J lost 2 bases, and 11 bases lay in between. The CDR3 spans 15 residues. Germline V gene data show CDR1 as MNHEY and CDR2 as SMNVEV (reference sequence). The CDR3 loop reads CASSLSAGVTYEQYF. CDR3 in DNA: TGTGCCAGCAGTTTATCCGCAGGGGTTACCTACGAGCAGTACTTC.

A few counts support this clonotype. The chain is built from TRBV5-1 and TRBJ2-2; 9 bases align to TRBD1. The CDR3 sequence is 17 residues long. The V and J ends lost 4 bases and 4 bases, in that order; junction bases with no gene match: 11. Germline loops: CDR1 SGHRS, CDR2 YFSETQ. CDR3 nucleotides: TGCGCCAGCAGCGAGAGGAGTCTACAGGGGGCCACCGGGGAGCTGTTTTTT. Amino acid sequence: CASSERSLQGATGELFF.

This clonotype was detected a few times. The chain couples TRBV9 to TRBJ1-2; the D gene is possibly TRBD1 (5 bases). Germline CDR1 SGDLS, CDR2 YYNGEE. The CDR3 runs to 13 residues. Trimming shortened V by 4 bases and J by 2 bases, and 9 bases separated the two germline ends. The CDR3 DNA reads TGTGCCAGCAGCCGGGGGAGGAACTATGGCTACACCTTC. Protein sequence: CASSRGRNYGYTF.

The sample holds many counts of this clonotype. The rearrangement links TRBV7-9 to TRBJ1-1; weak D call: TRBD1 (6 bases). Germline V gene lookup returns CDR1 SEHNR and CDR2 FQNEAQ (reference sequence). The ends were cut back, 2 bases at V and 10 bases at J, with 8 bases in the middle. The CDR3 is 11 amino acids. This CDR3 reads CASSLTGAAFF. The CDR3 DNA reads TGTGCCAGCAGCTTAACGGGGGCAGCTTTCTTT.

This clonotype has at least ten counts. The rearrangement links TRBV9 to TRBJ1-1; no firm D call. Trimming removed 3 bases at V and 0 bases at J, with 6 bases between. Germline CDR1 reads SGDLS; CDR2 reads YYNGEE. The CDR3 length is 13 residues. The CDR3 DNA reads TGTGCCAGCAGCGCAAACTTGAACACTGAAGCTTTCTTT. Its protein product is CASSANLNTEAFF.